This T cell receptor beta chain was captured by sequencing in a study of blood T cell repertoires in COVID-19. Study-wide context: Specimens from acute and convalescent COVID-19 originated in the United States, Italy and Spain. PBMCs, B-cell-depleted T cells, or T cells were the source of the cDNA or gDNA that made up the material.

In the original processing: Amplified reference gene primers provided the basis for estimating nucleated cell counts. Produced via immunoSEQ multiplex PCR; TCRdb's table is partial and in-frame only. The V and J calls and the clone size are those of that table, but D and trimming were determined from the DNA. The table shows around 200,000 clones, with around 86% occurring only once. Germline V gives CDR1 LGHDT, CDR2 YNNKEL (reference sequence). J lost 5 bases, V lost 1 base, and 14 bases had no gene match. The CDR3 extends over 17 amino acids. This sequence originates from a man in his sixties or seventies with acute or convalescent COVID-19. Source material: peripheral blood. The chain recombines TRBV3-1 (or the pseudogene TRBV3-2) with TRBJ2-7; 7 bases map to TRBD2. The DNA for the CDR3 is TGTGCCAGCAGCCAAGGGGAAGACAAGCGGGAAAGTGACGAGCAGTACTTC. Protein sequence: CASSQGEDKRESDEQYF.